These 18 T cell receptor beta chains were sequenced from one sample in a study of cytomegalovirus exposure and HLA in healthy donors. Both 60 Vbeta primers and 13 Jbeta primers went into the PCR. The method was immunoSEQ multiplex PCR; TCRdb's version includes in-frame clones alone and lacks a portion of them. The sample has 160,000 or so clones, approximately 80% seen once. Sequences were obtained from PBMCs. The receptors were sampled from a man between 25 and 39 years old in good health and CMV-seronegative.

This chain uses TRBV7-6 with TRBJ2-7, with D unresolved. The CDR3 has 13 amino acids. CDR1 and CDR2 (germline): SGHVS, FNYEAQ. Between the trimmed V and J ends, which lost 0 bases and 5 bases, there was a span of 8 bases. CDR3 amino acids: CASSLAPGNEQYF. CDR3 nucleotides: TGTGCCAGCAGCTTAGCGCCGGGTAACGAGCAGTACTTC.

V gene TRBV27 combines with J gene TRBJ2-1, with TRBD2 matching 12 bases. With 3 bases clipped from V and 6 bases from J, the junction kept 12 bases outside the gene matches. CDR3 length: 18 residues. CDR1 is MNHEY and CDR2 is SMNVEV in the germline V gene (reference sequence). CDR3 sequence reads: CASSFGTSGRSVFNEQFF. Written as DNA, the CDR3 is TGTGCCAGCAGTTTCGGAACTAGCGGGAGGTCTGTATTCAATGAGCAGTTCTTC.

The chain carries TRBV9 and TRBJ2-2; 12 bases are shared with TRBD2. This CDR3 spans 17 amino acids. Unmatched junction bases numbered 9, after V lost 3 bases and J lost 6 bases. The germline V gene has CDR1 SGDLS and CDR2 YYNGEE. The CDR3 reads CASSEPLTSGSAGELFF. The CDR3 DNA reads as TGTGCCAGCAGCGAACCTCTGACTAGCGGGAGCGCCGGGGAGCTGTTTTTT.

V is TRBV5-6 and J is TRBJ2-2, with a tentative D call TRBD2 (6 bases). V dropped 3 bases and J dropped 4 bases, with 19 bases sitting between them. The CDR3 has 17 residues. Per the germline V gene, CDR1 is SGHDT and CDR2 is YYEEEE. The CDR3 is CASSWGSGGEATGELFF. Written as DNA, the CDR3 is TGTGCCAGCAGCTGGGGGTCGGGCGGGGAAGCCACCGGGGAGCTGTTTTTT.

This clone was counted a few times. The chain couples TRBV5-4 to TRBJ2-1; 10 bases match TRBD2. Germline V gene lookup returns CDR1 SGHNT and CDR2 YYREEE (reference sequence). This CDR3 comprises 16 residues. J gave up 2 bases and V 7 bases, and 9 bases lay outside the gene matches. CDR3 sequence reads: CASGLKSGRAYNEQFF. The CDR3 DNA sequence: TGTGCCAGCGGACTTAAAAGCGGGAGGGCCTACAATGAGCAGTTCTTC.

The chain uses TRBV7-3 and TRBJ1-2; D is perhaps TRBD1 (6 bases). With 5 bases removed from V and 4 bases from J, the gap between germline ends came to 17 bases. Per germline, CDR1 SGHTA and CDR2 FQGTGA. CDR3 length equals 15 residues. The DNA of the CDR3 is TGTGCCAGCAGCCCCCGGCCCGGACAGATCTATGGCTACACCTTC. This gives the protein CASSPRPGQIYGYTF.

In this sample, this clone turned up a few times. The chain couples TRBV7-2 to TRBJ2-6; 9 bases agree with TRBD2. From germline, CDR1 is SGHTA and CDR2 FQGNSA. The CDR3 is made up of 17 amino acids. V was clipped by 5 bases and J by 2 bases; unmatched bases: 7. In DNA form, the CDR3 reads TGTGCCAGCAGCCGCGGGGGGGCGGGGACTGGGGCCAACGTCCTGACTTTC. The encoded protein is CASSRGGAGTGANVLTF.

The chain has TRBV30 and TRBJ1-5, with D tentatively TRBD1 (5 bases). Looked up from germline, CDR1 is GTSNPN and CDR2 is SVGIG (reference sequence). The CDR3 covers 15 residues. Trimming stripped 2 bases from V and 9 bases from J, with 20 bases between. The CDR3 region has the DNA TGTGCCTGGAGTTTCCCCCGGGGGTCTGCGGGGCCCCAGCATTTT. Protein: CAWSFPRGSAGPQHF.

The genes are TRBV28 and TRBJ2-1, with D possibly TRBD1 on 5 matching bases. CDR1 and CDR2 (germline): MDHEN, SYDVKM. The CDR3 is 12 amino acids. V gave up 10 bases and J gave up 8 bases, with 15 bases separating them. CDR3 amino acids: CATTQDTYEQFF. The CDR3 coding sequence is TGTGCCACCACCCAGGACACCTATGAGCAGTTCTTC.

The CDR3 protein is CASRITTGAGSSKLFF. In DNA, the CDR3 is TGTGCCAGCAGGATCACCACAGGGGCGGGGTCGTCTAAACTGTTTTTT. The gene calls are TRBV2 and TRBJ1-4; 7 nucleotides match TRBD1. J gave up 11 bases and V 6 bases, and 18 bases lay outside the gene matches. Per germline, CDR1 SNHLY and CDR2 FYNNEI. CDR3 length equals 16 residues.

This chain uses TRBV7-9 with TRBJ1-5; the match to TRBD1 covers 7 bases. The CDR3 contains 16 residues. V gave up 4 bases and J gave up 3 bases; unmatched junction bases: 9. Germline V lookup: CDR1 SEHNR, CDR2 FQNEAQ (reference sequence). The CDR3 spells CASSSSGTDYNQPQHF. Here the CDR3 DNA reads TGTGCCAGCAGCTCTTCCGGGACAGATTACAATCAGCCCCAGCATTTT. Looking up the rest from reference TRBV7-9 and TRBJ1-5 gives the full variable domain: DTGVSQNPRHKITKRGQNVTFRCDPISEHNRLYWYRQTLGQGPEFLTYFQNEAQLEKSRLLSDRFSAERPKGSFSTLEIQRTEQGDSAMYLCASSSSGTDYNQPQHFGDGTRLSIL.

The rearrangement uses TRBV2 and TRBJ1-4, with 8 bases aligning to TRBD1. V trimming: 5 bases; J trimming: 5 bases; junction bases outside the gene matches: 4. Germline CDR1 and CDR2: SNHLY and FYNNEI. The CDR3 is 14 amino acids. The CDR3 here is CASSPGQDNEKLFF. The DNA of the CDR3 is TGTGCCAGCAGTCCGGGACAGGACAATGAAAAACTGTTTTTT.

J is TRBJ1-2 and V is TRBV30, with no clear D. This CDR3 is built from 14 residues. CDR1 is GTSNPN and CDR2 is SVGIG in the germline V gene (reference sequence). V was cut by 1 base and J by 8 bases, with 17 bases left in between. The CDR3 nucleotides are TGTGCCTGGAGTGAAGGAACACTCCCGGGGGGCTACACCTTC. It translates to CAWSEGTLPGGYTF.

The CDR3 DNA reads as TGTGCCAGCAGTTTTAGGAGGGAGGGGGAAGGGCATGAGCAGTTCTTC. Its protein is CASSFRREGEGHEQFF. The chain links TRBV28 to TRBJ2-1; a possible D gene is TRBD2 (7 bases). The germline gives CDR1 MDHEN, CDR2 SYDVKM. The CDR3 runs 16 residues. Trimming took 3 bases from V and 8 from J, leaving 20 bases between them.

This rearrangement joins TRBV6-4 to TRBJ2-2, with D uncertain. Per germline, CDR1 MRHNA and CDR2 SNTAGT. V was trimmed by 6 bases and J by 7 bases, leaving 12 bases between them. The CDR3 spans 13 residues. This chain's CDR3 is CASRRGVSGELFF. CDR3 nucleotide sequence: TGTGCCAGCAGGAGAGGAGTTAGCGGGGAGCTGTTTTTT.

This clone was picked up one time. The chain combines TRBV7-8 with TRBJ2-1; D not resolved. The CDR3 contains 14 residues. Trimming removed 8 bases at V and 0 bases at J, with 11 bases between. The V gene's germline CDR1 is SGHVS and CDR2 FQNEAQ. CDR3 sequence: CASGVLHSYNEQFF. The CDR3 coding sequence is TGTGCCAGCGGAGTGCTTCACTCCTACAATGAGCAGTTCTTC.

This clone was counted between two and nine times. The genes are TRBV6-4 and TRBJ2-5; 11 bases are a match to TRBD1. J lost 3 bases, V lost 4 bases, and 16 bases had no gene match. Germline V gene sequence: CDR1 MRHNA, CDR2 SNTAGT. The length of the CDR3 is 19 residues. The CDR3 protein is CASSVGTGGRTRSKETQYF. The CDR3 DNA follows: TGTGCCAGCAGTGTTGGGACAGGGGGAAGGACTCGATCTAAAGAGACCCAGTACTTC.

The V and J genes are TRBV19 and TRBJ1-1, with D perhaps matching TRBD1 (6 bases). The CDR3 contains 16 residues. Trimming took off 5 bases at V and 2 bases at J, with 18 bases between the two ends. CDR1 and CDR2 (germline): LNHDA, SQIVND (reference sequence). The CDR3 region has the DNA TGTGCCAGTAGTCGCCGACAGGCGAGGGGAAACACTGAAGCTTTCTTT. It encodes CASSRRQARGNTEAFF.